Listed here are 5 T cell receptor beta chains from one sample, sequenced in a study of shared clonotypes between healthy human individuals. The data were produced by immunoSEQ multiplex PCR, yet TCRdb's version contains in-frame clones alone and is incomplete. Of 2.3 million or so clones listed, 85% to 95% are singletons. Material for sequencing was naive CD4+ T cells from PBMCs. Subset meaning: CD45RA+ positively selected. These receptor sequences come from a man younger than 35 in good health. Some clones in this sample may be carry-over from other donors' samples.

The chain combines TRBV29-1 with TRBJ2-5; TRBD2 agrees at 7 bases. V lost 5 bases, J lost 2 bases, and 8 bases stayed unmatched. This CDR3 has 14 residues. Germline assignment: CDR1 SQVTM and CDR2 ANQGSEA. The CDR3 nucleotides are TGCAGCGTTACATCCTGGGGGGGGCAAGAGACCCAGTACTTC. This codes for CSVTSWGGQETQYF.

V and J are TRBV7-2 and TRBJ2-2; weak D call: TRBD1 (6 bases). The CDR3 spans 13 residues. Germline-derived CDR1 and CDR2 are SGHTA and FQGNSA. The V gene lost 6 bases and the J gene lost 5 bases, with 10 bases spanning the gap. The CDR3 is CASRGTGTGELFF. The CDR3 DNA sequence: TGTGCCAGCAGGGGAACAGGGACCGGGGAGCTGTTTTTT.

To note about this clone: The sample contains more than one DNA sequence encoding this CDR3. The gene calls are TRBV6-5 and TRBJ1-2; TRBD1 aligns across 8 bases. J lost 2 bases, V lost 6 bases, and 2 bases had no gene match. CDR1 MNHEY and CDR2 SVGAGI come from the germline V gene. This CDR3 comprises 13 residues. CDR3 amino acids: CASSRTGNYGYTF. CDR3 sequence (DNA): TGTGCCAGCAGCAGGACAGGGAACTATGGCTACACCTTC.

The chain carries TRBV27 and TRBJ2-3, with 11 bases lining up with TRBD2. The CDR3 extends over 15 amino acids. Looked up from germline, CDR1 is MNHEY and CDR2 is SMNVEV (reference sequence). J gave up 2 bases and V 6 bases, and 4 bases lay outside the gene matches. Here the CDR3 reads CASSLAGGTTDTQYF. The CDR3 DNA is TGTGCCAGCAGCCTAGCGGGAGGCACCACAGATACGCAGTATTTT.

This clone was found a few times. The chain combines TRBV19 with TRBJ1-3; D gene unclear. The germline V gene has CDR1 LNHDA and CDR2 SQIVND (reference sequence). The CDR3 has 14 residues. With 7 bases removed from V and 4 bases from J, the gap between germline ends came to 14 bases. The CDR3 loop reads CASISGGQGNTIYF. The CDR3 bases are TGTGCCAGTATTTCAGGTGGGCAAGGAAACACCATATATTTT.